What follows are 8 T cell receptor beta chains derived from one specimen sequenced in a study of cytomegalovirus exposure and HLA in healthy donors. The primer mix had 60 Vbeta and 13 Jbeta primers. This table comes from immunoSEQ multiplex PCR, and its TCRdb copy is limited to in-frame clones, with some not included. The sample holds 100,000 or so clones; approximately 82% are singletons and the top ten take 0.9% to 1.5%. Sequenced input: PBMCs. All receptors derive from a woman in her late teens or twenties in good health and CMV-seronegative.

The chain employs TRBV7-2 and TRBJ2-7, with TRBD1 identical over 7 bases. The junction had 12 bases not matched to a gene; V was cut back by 3 bases and J by 4 bases. Germline V CDR1 and CDR2: SGHTA, FQGNSA. This CDR3 has 16 amino acids. CDR3 amino acids: CASSFRSGTDSYEQYF. The DNA for the CDR3 is TGTGCCAGCAGCTTCAGATCCGGGACAGATTCTTACGAGCAGTACTTC. Filled out from reference TRBV7-2 and TRBJ2-7, the complete variable domain reads GAGVSQSPSNKVTEKGKDVELRCDPISGHTALYWYRQSLGQGLEFLIYFQGNSAPDKSGLPSDRFSAERTGGSVSTLTIQRTQQEDSAVYLCASSFRSGTDSYEQYFGPGTRLTVT.

CDR3 coding DNA: TGTGCCAGCAGCCGAGATCGTGAGCAGTTCTTC. It encodes CASSRDREQFF. This rearrangement joins TRBV7-9 to TRBJ2-1; D is unresolved. The germline V and J ends were trimmed by 5 bases and 9 bases, with 8 bases remaining between them. The CDR3 length is 11 residues. Germline V lookup: CDR1 SEHNR, CDR2 FQNEAQ (reference sequence).

V and J are TRBV6-5 and TRBJ1-6; 7 nucleotides match TRBD1. J lost 7 bases, V lost 6 bases, and 6 bases had no gene match. Germline CDR1 reads MNHEY; CDR2 reads SVGAGI. The CDR3 has 14 amino acids. The CDR3 region is CASSYRQGNSPLHF. CDR3 nucleotides: TGTGCCAGCAGCTACCGACAGGGCAATTCACCCCTCCACTTT.

This chain joins TRBV6-6 and TRBJ2-7, with TRBD2 as a possible D gene (5 bases). This CDR3 region has 11 residues. Germline V gene lookup returns CDR1 MNHNY and CDR2 SVGAGI (reference sequence). The CDR3 nucleotides read TGTGTAAAGCGGCTAGGGTACGAGCAGTACTTC. Amino acid sequence: CVKRLGYEQYF.

As concerns this clone: One end of the junction varies from germline; a read error may be responsible. The chain recombines TRBV28 with TRBJ1-4; TRBD1 aligns across 7 bases. CDR3 length: 17 amino acids. Germline-derived CDR1 and CDR2 are MDHEN and SYDVKM. CDR3 in DNA: TGTGCCAGCAGTTTAGCCCGATCGACAGGGCGTAATGAGAAACTGTTTTTT. It is translated as CASSLARSTGRNEKLFF. The variable domain in full, with the rest retrieved from reference TRBV28 and TRBJ1-4, is DVKVTQSSRYLVKRTGEKVFLECVQDMDHENMFWYRQDPGLGLRLIYFSYDVKMKEKGDIPEGYSVSREKKERFSLILESASTNQTSMYLCASSLARSTGRNEKLFFGSGTQLSVL.

The chain uses TRBV5-1 and TRBJ2-7, with D perhaps matching TRBD2 (7 bases). Germline V CDR1 and CDR2: SGHRS, YFSETQ. V shed 4 bases and J shed 3 bases, with 20 bases lying between them. The CDR3 has 16 residues. CDR3 in amino acids: CASSEAQGGGFYEQYF. CDR3 nucleotide sequence: TGCGCCAGCAGCGAAGCCCAGGGAGGGGGATTCTACGAGCAGTACTTC.

The chain recombines TRBV7-9 with TRBJ2-7, with D perhaps TRBD2 (6 bases). Germline lookup yields CDR1 SEHNR and CDR2 FQNEAQ (reference sequence). This CDR3 is 16 amino acids long. V was clipped by 2 bases and J by 3 bases, with 17 bases between them. CDR3 region: CASSLMGQGGRYEQYF. CDR3 bases: TGTGCCAGCAGCTTAATGGGGCAGGGAGGACGCTACGAGCAGTACTTC.

The V gene is TRBV14, the J gene TRBJ1-2, with TRBD1 matching over 9 bases. The CDR3 extends over 15 amino acids. Trimming at V came to 3 bases and at J to 2 bases, leaving 4 bases not matched to a gene. CDR1 is SGHDN, CDR2 FVKESK, per germline. This CDR3 reads CASSQDRGVNYGYTF. The CDR3 DNA follows: TGTGCCAGCAGCCAGGACAGGGGTGTCAACTATGGCTACACCTTC.